This TCR beta chain appears in the sequencing data of a study of identical twins. Whole-study results and caveats: There was more out-of-frame TCR alpha sharing in monozygotic twins than models estimated. The study found excess low generation probability among twin-shared out-of-frame alpha sequences.

This CDR3 contains 15 residues. Losses at the gene ends were 5 bases for V and 8 bases for J; bases not matched to a gene: 11. This clonotype was found a few times. Its antigen is undetermined. Using its own MiXCR run on the 5' RACE reads, TCRdb lists one record per CDR3 protein. The sample lists a few hundred thousand distinct CDR3 sequences; about 13% were seen once. These data were also filed under a second study, of yellow fever vaccine responses in identical twins.

The sequence came from a woman in her late teens or twenties in good health. The J gene is TRBJ1-4, the V gene TRBV12-3 or TRBV12-4; 7 bases are a match to TRBD1. Material for sequencing was memory (CD45RO+) T cells sorted from blood. The CDR3 nucleotides read TGTGCCAGCAGTCTCCGAGGGGGCTGGGACGAAAAACTGTTTTTT. As protein: CASSLRGGWDEKLFF.